Listed here are 27 T cell receptor beta chains from one sample, sequenced in a study of blood T cell repertoires in COVID-19. Clones were read by immunoSEQ multiplex PCR, and TCRdb kept only the in-frame ones, dropping some. There are over 60,000 clones in the sample; about 80% occur only once, and around 20% lies in the top ten. The sequencing sample was made of peripheral blood. Every receptor here comes from a human donor in a cohort sampled during active COVID-19.

This chain joins TRBV7-8 and TRBJ1-1, with TRBD1 as a possible D gene (5 bases). Germline V gene lookup returns CDR1 SGHVS and CDR2 FQNEAQ. The CDR3 has 18 amino acids. Trimming stripped 6 bases from V and 0 bases from J, with 23 bases between. The CDR3 is CASSFKRGGTYLNTEAFF. Here the CDR3 DNA reads TGTGCCAGCAGTTTTAAGAGAGGCGGGACGTATCTGAACACTGAAGCTTTCTTT.

This clone was detected once. The chain links TRBV2 to TRBJ1-4, with 7 bases fitting TRBD1. Trimming removed 3 bases from V and 15 bases from J; junction bases left unmatched: 7. Germline CDR1 SNHLY, CDR2 FYNNEI. CDR3 length equals 12 residues. The CDR3 sequence is CASSDGAGTVFF. The CDR3 DNA reads as TGTGCCAGCAGTGATGGGGCAGGGACAGTGTTTTTT. The complete variable domain, with remaining parts taken from reference TRBV2 and TRBJ1-4, reads EPEVTQTPSHQVTQMGQEVILRCVPISNHLYFYWYRQILGQKVEFLVSFYNNEISEKSEIFDDQFSVERPDGSNFTLKIRSTKLEDSAMYFCASSDGAGTVFFGSGTQLSVL.

The chain recombines TRBV14 with TRBJ2-7, with TRBD2 as a possible D gene (5 bases). CDR3 length equals 15 residues. Trimming removed 4 bases at V and 6 bases at J, with 19 bases between. Germline lookup yields CDR1 SGHDN and CDR2 FVKESK. In DNA form, the CDR3 reads TGTGCCAGCAGCCCCTACGTAGGGCGAGCGGCCGAGCAGTACTTC. Its translation: CASSPYVGRAAEQYF.

This chain connects TRBV2 to TRBJ1-3; perhaps TRBD1 as D (6 bases). The CDR3 runs 14 residues. With 5 bases removed from V and 6 bases from J, the gap between germline ends came to 14 bases. The germline gives CDR1 SNHLY, CDR2 FYNNEI. CDR3 nucleotide sequence: TGTGCCAGCAGTCCCCCAGGGGTGGTAAACACCATATATTTT. This codes for CASSPPGVVNTIYF.

CDR3 sequence: CASSESRTGPHEQYF. CDR3 sequence (DNA): TGCGCCAGCAGTGAGAGTAGGACAGGGCCCCACGAGCAGTACTTC. The chain combines TRBV10-1 with TRBJ2-7, with 8 bases identical to TRBD1. Losses at the gene ends were 2 bases for V and 5 bases for J; bases not matched to a gene: 8. CDR1 is WNHNN and CDR2 is SYGVQD in the germline V gene (reference sequence). This CDR3 is 15 amino acids long.

The chain combines TRBV7-6 with TRBJ2-3; D is uncertain. The CDR3 runs 17 residues. CDR1 is SGHVS and CDR2 is FNYEAQ in the germline V gene. The ends were cut back, 1 base at V and 1 base at J, with 15 bases in the middle. CDR3 sequence reads: CASSLVAPGMGTDTQYF. CDR3 coding DNA: TGTGCCAGCAGCTTAGTAGCACCCGGTATGGGCACAGATACGCAGTATTTT.

This clone occurred many times. The chain links TRBV7-8 to TRBJ1-5, with 7 bases matching TRBD1. The CDR3 contains 14 residues. V shed 5 bases and J 2 bases; nucleotides not matched to a gene: 3. The germline CDR1 and CDR2 sequences are SGHVS and FQNEAQ. The DNA for the CDR3 is TGTGCCAGCAGCCCCACAGGGGGCAATCAGCCCCAGCATTTT. This gives the protein CASSPTGGNQPQHF. Variable domain in full (rest from reference TRBV7-8 and TRBJ1-5): GAGVSQSPRYKVAKRGQDVALRCDPISGHVSLFWYQQALGQGPEFLTYFQNEAQLDKSGLPSDRFFAERPEGSVSTLKIQRTQQEDSAVYLCASSPTGGNQPQHFGDGTRLSIL.

The rearrangement joins TRBV6-5 to TRBJ1-1, with D perhaps matching TRBD1 (5 bases). Per germline, CDR1 MNHEY and CDR2 SVGAGI. This CDR3 is built from 15 residues. V lost 2 bases and J 4 bases, leaving 14 bases between the germline ends. The CDR3: CASSYGRGITTEAFF. The DNA for the CDR3 is TGTGCCAGCAGTTACGGGAGGGGTATTACCACTGAAGCTTTCTTT.

The V call is TRBV5-1, the J call TRBJ2-7, with TRBD1 matching over 9 bases. Germline CDR1 SGHRS, CDR2 YFSETQ. J was trimmed by 0 bases and V by 4 bases; bases with no gene match: 5. The CDR3 covers 15 residues. CDR3 DNA sequence: TGCGCCAGCAGCCAAACAGGGGGCAGCTCCTACGAGCAGTACTTC. It codes for CASSQTGGSSYEQYF.

This rearrangement joins TRBV18 to TRBJ1-3; the D is unclear. Between the trimmed V and J ends, which lost 3 bases and 0 bases, there was a span of 6 bases. The CDR3 is made up of 14 amino acids. In germline, CDR1 is KGHSH, CDR2 LQKENI. The chain's CDR3 is CASSPRSSGNTIYF. Here the CDR3 DNA reads TGTGCCAGCTCACCGAGGAGCTCTGGAAACACCATATATTTT.

This chain links TRBV7-2 with TRBJ1-2; weak D call: TRBD1 (5 bases). Trimming pared 5 bases from V and 4 bases from J, leaving 14 bases between. The CDR3 runs 14 residues. Germline CDR1 is SGHTA and CDR2 is FQGNSA. CDR3 in amino acids: CASSPPTGFYGYTF. For the CDR3, the DNA is TGTGCCAGCAGCCCCCCCACAGGCTTCTATGGCTACACCTTC.

A few counts support this clone. V is TRBV19 and J is TRBJ2-7; 11 nucleotides agree with TRBD2. This CDR3 is 15 amino acids long. From germline, CDR1 is LNHDA and CDR2 SQIVND (reference sequence). The J segment lost 4 bases and the V segment lost 3 bases, leaving 5 bases of the junction unmatched. CDR3 coding DNA: TGTGCCAGTAGTATCGGTAGCGGGGGGGAGTACGAGCAGTACTTC. Protein sequence: CASSIGSGGEYEQYF.

In DNA form, the CDR3 reads TGTGCCAGCAGTTTCCAGGGACTAACTAATGAAAAACTGTTTTTT. Encoded protein: CASSFQGLTNEKLFF. V is TRBV6-5 and J is TRBJ1-4; the D gene is possibly TRBD1 (5 bases). Germline assignment: CDR1 MNHEY and CDR2 SVGAGI. The CDR3 is made up of 15 amino acids. The germline V and J ends were trimmed by 4 bases and 1 base, with 10 bases remaining between them.

The rearrangement links TRBV5-6 to TRBJ1-2; a weak D match, TRBD1 (5 bases). CDR1 and CDR2 from the germline V gene are SGHDT and YYEEEE. This CDR3 has 13 residues. The V and J ends lost 4 bases and 5 bases respectively, with 12 bases between them. Here the CDR3 DNA reads TGTGCCAGCAGCGCGACAGACCCTTATGGCTACACCTTC. This gives the protein CASSATDPYGYTF.

The gene calls are TRBV5-8 and TRBJ1-6; 8 bases fit TRBD1. Unmatched junction bases numbered 3, after V lost 4 bases and J lost 3 bases. Germline CDR1 is SGHTS and CDR2 is YDEGEE. The CDR3 runs 15 residues. The CDR3: CASSAGTGYNSPLHF. CDR3 DNA sequence: TGTGCCAGCAGCGCCGGGACAGGCTATAATTCACCCCTCCACTTT.

V and J are TRBV7-2 and TRBJ2-5; 7 bases line up with TRBD2. The junction had 13 bases not matched to a gene; V was cut back by 5 bases and J by 7 bases. Germline CDR1 SGHTA, CDR2 FQGNSA. The CDR3 contains 15 residues. The CDR3 DNA reads as TGTGCCAGCAGCCTCCAGTCGGGGGGACGTAGGACCCAGTACTTC. This translates into CASSLQSGGRRTQYF.

The V gene is TRBV30, the J gene TRBJ1-1; 7 bases fit TRBD1. Germline CDR1 is GTSNPN and CDR2 is SVGIG (reference sequence). The length of the CDR3 is 15 residues. With 0 bases clipped from V and 7 bases from J, the junction kept 11 bases outside the gene matches. The CDR3 DNA sequence: TGTGCCTGGAGTGTACAGGGCAGGGGGGCCGATGAAGCTTTCTTT. It codes for CAWSVQGRGADEAFF.

The chain joins TRBV6-6 to TRBJ1-5; D is unresolved. Germline CDR1 reads MNHNY; CDR2 reads SVGAGI (reference sequence). The CDR3 covers 16 residues. Trimming took off 0 bases at V and 1 base at J, with 10 bases between the two ends. The CDR3 sequence is CASSYSTIRSNQPQHF. CDR3 bases: TGTGCCAGCAGTTACTCAACTATACGAAGCAATCAGCCCCAGCATTTT.

The chain couples TRBV3-1 (or the pseudogene TRBV3-2) to TRBJ1-2; 7 positions agree with TRBD1. The CDR3 totals 16 residues. CDR1 is LGHDT, CDR2 YNNKEL, per germline (reference sequence). V lost 1 base to trimming and J lost 6 bases; unmatched junction nucleotides: 11. The CDR3 nucleotides are TGTGCCAGCAGCCAAGCTGGGACAGCCAGCGGGCATGGCTACACCTTC. Translation gives CASSQAGTASGHGYTF.

The chain recombines TRBV5-1 with TRBJ2-2; TRBD2 is a possible D gene (7 bases). The CDR3 consists of 15 residues. Looked up from germline, CDR1 is SGHRS and CDR2 is YFSETQ. Trimming removed 5 bases from V and 0 bases from J, with 11 bases in between. CDR3 nucleotides: TGCGCCAGCAGTCCGCGGGGGCCGAACACCGGGGAGCTGTTTTTT. It codes for CASSPRGPNTGELFF. Looking up the rest from reference TRBV5-1 and TRBJ2-2 gives the full variable domain: KAGVTQTPRYLIKTRGQQVTLSCSPISGHRSVSWYQQTPGQGLQFLFEYFSETQRNKGNFPGRFSGRQFSNSRSEMNVSTLELGDSALYLCASSPRGPNTGELFFGEGSRLTVL.

This chain links TRBV13 with TRBJ2-7; D gene unclear. With 2 bases removed from V and 0 bases from J, the gap between germline ends came to 14 bases. Germline V gives CDR1 PRHDT, CDR2 FYEKMQ (reference sequence). This CDR3 contains 16 residues. CDR3 loop: CASSLFRSETSYEQYF. DNA for the CDR3: TGTGCCAGCAGCTTATTTCGGAGCGAGACCTCCTACGAGCAGTACTTC.

This chain connects TRBV6-6 to TRBJ2-3, with 16 bases lining up with TRBD2. The CDR3 sequence is 18 residues long. Per germline, CDR1 MNHNY and CDR2 SVGAGI (reference sequence). The trim removed 5 bases at V and 2 bases at J, leaving 7 bases unmatched. The DNA of the CDR3 is TGTGCCAGCAGTCCCGGGACTAGCGGGGGGGTTTTCACAGATACGCAGTATTTT. Amino acid sequence: CASSPGTSGGVFTDTQYF.

CDR3 amino acids: CASSLDRGSYNEQFF. The CDR3 DNA reads TGTGCCAGCAGCTTGGACAGGGGCTCCTACAATGAGCAGTTCTTC. This sequence joins TRBV5-4 and TRBJ2-1, with 7 bases identical to TRBD1. The CDR3 loop spans 15 amino acids. Germline CDR1 reads SGHNT; CDR2 reads YYREEE (reference sequence). Trimming at V came to 0 bases and at J to 0 bases, leaving 0 bases not matched to a gene.

This chain joins TRBV5-4 and TRBJ1-3, with D perhaps matching TRBD1 (5 bases). V lost 1 base and J 2 bases, leaving 7 bases between the germline ends. The CDR3 runs to 14 residues. Looked up from germline, CDR1 is SGHNT and CDR2 is YYREEE (reference sequence). The CDR3 nucleotides read TGTGCCAGCAGCTTGCCAGGGCCTGGAAACACCATATATTTT. Residues: CASSLPGPGNTIYF.

This sequence joins TRBV5-1 and TRBJ2-2, with 9 bases fitting TRBD1. Germline V gene data show CDR1 as SGHRS and CDR2 as YFSETQ. This CDR3 has 15 amino acids. J lost 7 bases, V lost 6 bases, and 10 bases had no gene match. The CDR3 reads CASTRDGQGNGELFF. CDR3 DNA: TGCGCCAGCACCCGGGACGGACAGGGGAACGGGGAGCTGTTTTTT.

The V call is TRBV5-6, the J call TRBJ1-2; 10 bases map to TRBD1. Losses at the gene ends were 3 bases for V and 8 bases for J; bases not matched to a gene: 10. CDR1 and CDR2 (germline): SGHDT, YYEEEE. The CDR3 contains 15 residues. The CDR3 bases are TGTGCCAGCAGCTATCAGACAGGGGGCGCCTGGGGCTACACCTTC. As protein: CASSYQTGGAWGYTF.

This chain uses TRBV7-7 with TRBJ2-5; 12 nucleotides align to TRBD2. V shed 5 bases, J shed 4 bases, and the junction held 8 bases outside the gene matches. The CDR3 contains 16 residues. Germline V gene sequence: CDR1 SSHAT, CDR2 FNYEAQ (reference sequence). CDR3 in DNA: TGTGCCAGCAGCCTTTCTAGCGGGGGGGAACGAGAGACCCAGTACTTC. This codes for CASSLSSGGERETQYF.